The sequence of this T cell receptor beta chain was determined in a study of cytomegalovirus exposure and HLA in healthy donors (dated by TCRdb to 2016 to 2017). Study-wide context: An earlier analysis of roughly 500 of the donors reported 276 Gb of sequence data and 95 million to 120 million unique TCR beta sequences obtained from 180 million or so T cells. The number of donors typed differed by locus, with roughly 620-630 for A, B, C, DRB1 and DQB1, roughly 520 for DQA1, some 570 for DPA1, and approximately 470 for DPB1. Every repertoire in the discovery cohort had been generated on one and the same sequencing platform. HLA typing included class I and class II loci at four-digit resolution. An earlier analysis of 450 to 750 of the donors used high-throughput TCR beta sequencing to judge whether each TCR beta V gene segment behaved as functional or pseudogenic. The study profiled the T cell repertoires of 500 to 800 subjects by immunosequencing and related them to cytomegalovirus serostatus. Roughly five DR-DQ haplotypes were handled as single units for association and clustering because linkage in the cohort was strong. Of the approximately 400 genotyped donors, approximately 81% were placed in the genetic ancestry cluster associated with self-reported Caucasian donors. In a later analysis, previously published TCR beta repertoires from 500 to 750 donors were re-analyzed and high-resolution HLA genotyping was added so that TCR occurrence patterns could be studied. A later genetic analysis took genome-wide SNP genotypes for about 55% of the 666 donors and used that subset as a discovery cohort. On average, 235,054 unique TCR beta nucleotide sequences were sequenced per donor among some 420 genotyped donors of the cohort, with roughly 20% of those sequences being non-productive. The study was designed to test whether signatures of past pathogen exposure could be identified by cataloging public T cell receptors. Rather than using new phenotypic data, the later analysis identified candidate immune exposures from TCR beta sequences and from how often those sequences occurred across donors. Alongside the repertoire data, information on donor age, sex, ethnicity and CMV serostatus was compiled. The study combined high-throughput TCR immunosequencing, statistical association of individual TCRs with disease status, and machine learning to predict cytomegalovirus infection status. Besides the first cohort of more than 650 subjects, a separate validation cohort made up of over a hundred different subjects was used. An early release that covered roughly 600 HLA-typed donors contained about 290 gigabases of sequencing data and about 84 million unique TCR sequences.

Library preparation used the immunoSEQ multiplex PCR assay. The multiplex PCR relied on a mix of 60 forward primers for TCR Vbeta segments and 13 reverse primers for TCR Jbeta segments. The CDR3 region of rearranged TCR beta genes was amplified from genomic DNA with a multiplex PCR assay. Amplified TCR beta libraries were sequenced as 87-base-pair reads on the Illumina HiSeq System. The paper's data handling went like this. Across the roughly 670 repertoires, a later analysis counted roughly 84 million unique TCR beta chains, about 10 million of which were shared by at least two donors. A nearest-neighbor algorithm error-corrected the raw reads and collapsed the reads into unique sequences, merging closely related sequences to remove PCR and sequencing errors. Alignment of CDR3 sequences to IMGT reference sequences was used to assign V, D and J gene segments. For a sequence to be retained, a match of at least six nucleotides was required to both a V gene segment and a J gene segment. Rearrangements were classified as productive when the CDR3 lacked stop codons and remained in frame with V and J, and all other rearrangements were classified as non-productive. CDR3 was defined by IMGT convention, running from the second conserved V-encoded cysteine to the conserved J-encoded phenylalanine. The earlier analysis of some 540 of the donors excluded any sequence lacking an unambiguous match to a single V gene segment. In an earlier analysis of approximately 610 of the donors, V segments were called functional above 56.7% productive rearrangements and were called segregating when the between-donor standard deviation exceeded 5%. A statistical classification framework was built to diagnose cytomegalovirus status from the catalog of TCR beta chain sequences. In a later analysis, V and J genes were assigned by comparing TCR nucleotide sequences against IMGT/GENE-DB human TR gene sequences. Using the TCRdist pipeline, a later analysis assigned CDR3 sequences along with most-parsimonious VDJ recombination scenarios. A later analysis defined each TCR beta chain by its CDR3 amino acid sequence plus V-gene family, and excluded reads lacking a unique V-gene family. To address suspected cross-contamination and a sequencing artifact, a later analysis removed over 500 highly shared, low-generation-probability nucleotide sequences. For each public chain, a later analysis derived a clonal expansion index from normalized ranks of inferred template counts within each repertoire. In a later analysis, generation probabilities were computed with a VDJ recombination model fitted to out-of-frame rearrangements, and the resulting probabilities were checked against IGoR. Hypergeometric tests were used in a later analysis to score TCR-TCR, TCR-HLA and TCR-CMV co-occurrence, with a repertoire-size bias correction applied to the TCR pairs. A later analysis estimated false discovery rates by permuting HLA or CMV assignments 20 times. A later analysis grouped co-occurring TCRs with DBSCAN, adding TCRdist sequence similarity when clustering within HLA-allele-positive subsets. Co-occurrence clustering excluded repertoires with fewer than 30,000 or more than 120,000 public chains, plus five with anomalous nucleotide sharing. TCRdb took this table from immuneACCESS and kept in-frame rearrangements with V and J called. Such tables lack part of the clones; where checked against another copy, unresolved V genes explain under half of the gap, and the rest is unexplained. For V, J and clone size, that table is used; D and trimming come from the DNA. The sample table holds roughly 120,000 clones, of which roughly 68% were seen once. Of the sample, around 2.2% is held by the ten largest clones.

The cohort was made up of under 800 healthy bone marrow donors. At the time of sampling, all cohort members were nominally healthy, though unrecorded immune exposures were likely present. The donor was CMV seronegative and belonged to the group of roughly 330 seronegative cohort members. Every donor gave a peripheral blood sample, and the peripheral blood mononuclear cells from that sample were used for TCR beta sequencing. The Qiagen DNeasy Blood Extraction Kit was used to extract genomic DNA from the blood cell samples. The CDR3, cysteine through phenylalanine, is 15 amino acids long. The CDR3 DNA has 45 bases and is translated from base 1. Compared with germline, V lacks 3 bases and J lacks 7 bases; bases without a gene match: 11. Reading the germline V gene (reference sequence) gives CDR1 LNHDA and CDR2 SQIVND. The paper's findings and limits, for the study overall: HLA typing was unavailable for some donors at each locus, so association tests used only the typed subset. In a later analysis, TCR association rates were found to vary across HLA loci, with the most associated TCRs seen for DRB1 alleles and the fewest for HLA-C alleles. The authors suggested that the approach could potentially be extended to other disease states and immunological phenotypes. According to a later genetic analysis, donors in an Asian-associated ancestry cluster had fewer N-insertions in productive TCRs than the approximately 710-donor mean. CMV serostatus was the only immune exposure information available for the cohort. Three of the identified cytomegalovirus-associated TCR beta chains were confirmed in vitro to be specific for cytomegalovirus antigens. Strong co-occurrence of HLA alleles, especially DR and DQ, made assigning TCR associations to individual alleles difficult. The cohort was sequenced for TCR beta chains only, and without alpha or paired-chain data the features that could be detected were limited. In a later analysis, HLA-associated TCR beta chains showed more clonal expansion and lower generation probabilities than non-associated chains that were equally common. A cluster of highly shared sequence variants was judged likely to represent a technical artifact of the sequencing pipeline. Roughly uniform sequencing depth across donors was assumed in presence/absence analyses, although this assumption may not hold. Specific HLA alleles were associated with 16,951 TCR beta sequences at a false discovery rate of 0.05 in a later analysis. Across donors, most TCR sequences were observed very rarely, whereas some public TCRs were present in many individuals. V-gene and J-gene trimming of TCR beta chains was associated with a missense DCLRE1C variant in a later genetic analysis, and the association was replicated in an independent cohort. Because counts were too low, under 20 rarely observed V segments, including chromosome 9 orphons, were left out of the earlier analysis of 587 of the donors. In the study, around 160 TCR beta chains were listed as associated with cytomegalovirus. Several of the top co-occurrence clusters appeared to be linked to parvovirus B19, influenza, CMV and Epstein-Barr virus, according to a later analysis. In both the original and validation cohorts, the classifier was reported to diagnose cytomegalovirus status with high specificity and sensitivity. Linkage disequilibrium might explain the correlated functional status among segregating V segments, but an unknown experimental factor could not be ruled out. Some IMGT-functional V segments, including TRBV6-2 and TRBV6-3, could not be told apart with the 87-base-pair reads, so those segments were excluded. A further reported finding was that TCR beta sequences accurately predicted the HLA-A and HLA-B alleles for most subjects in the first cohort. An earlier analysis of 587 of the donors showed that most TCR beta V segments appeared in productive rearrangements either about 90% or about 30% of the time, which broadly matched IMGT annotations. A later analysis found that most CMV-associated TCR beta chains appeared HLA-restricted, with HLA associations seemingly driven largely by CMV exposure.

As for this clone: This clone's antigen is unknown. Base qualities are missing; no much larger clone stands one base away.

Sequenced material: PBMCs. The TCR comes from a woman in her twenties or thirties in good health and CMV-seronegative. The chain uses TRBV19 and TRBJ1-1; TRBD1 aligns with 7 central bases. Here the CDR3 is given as CASSIGTAPRSEAFF. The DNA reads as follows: TGTGCCAGTAGTATTGGGACAGCTCCGAGGAGTGAAGCTTTCTTT.